This entry lists 18 T cell receptor beta chains sequenced from one sample in a study of T cell repertoires in cytomegalovirus infection. TCRdb ran MiXCR on the reads and lists one entry per CDR3 protein. The sample consists of 200,000 or so distinct CDR3 sequences, 15% to 20% of them appearing once. Sequencing input: PBMCs. These receptors originate from a human donor in good health (CMV status not recorded). Some clones in this sample may be carry-over from other donors' samples.

This clonotype came up many times. The chain recombines TRBV7-8 with TRBJ2-2, with 8 bases fitting TRBD2. The CDR3 consists of 16 residues. CDR1 is SGHVS and CDR2 is FQNEAQ in the germline V gene. The V segment lost 0 bases and the J segment 6 bases; nucleotides outside the gene matches: 6. The CDR3 here is CASSLALTGGAGELFF. The CDR3 DNA sequence: TGTGCCAGCAGCTTAGCGCTAACGGGGGGGGCCGGGGAGCTGTTTTTT.

The sample holds many counts of this clonotype. The chain has TRBV12-3 or TRBV12-4 and TRBJ1-1; D remains ambiguous. The CDR3 extends over 15 amino acids. Trimming took 3 bases from V and 0 from J, leaving 11 bases between them. The CDR3 protein is CASSFRRELNTEAFF. In DNA form, the CDR3 reads TGTGCCAGCAGTTTTCGTCGGGAATTGAACACTGAAGCTTTCTTT.

This clonotype was recorded at least ten times. The chain has TRBV7-3 and TRBJ2-7; D may be TRBD1 or TRBD2 (6 bases each). Germline CDR1 SGHTA, CDR2 FQGTGA. The CDR3 sequence is 15 residues long. The V gene lost 3 bases and the J gene lost 0 bases, with 12 bases spanning the gap. This chain's CDR3 is CASSLGAGTSYEQYF. CDR3 coding DNA: TGTGCCAGCAGCTTGGGGGCGGGAACCTCCTACGAGCAGTACTTC. The full variable domain, completed using reference TRBV7-3 and TRBJ2-7, is GAGVSQTPSNKVTEKGKYVELRCDPISGHTALYWYRQSLGQGPEFLIYFQGTGAADDSGLPNDRFFAVRPEGSVSTLKIQRTERGDSAVYLCASSLGAGTSYEQYFGPGTRLTVT.

J is TRBJ1-2 and V is TRBV6-1, with 7 bases matching TRBD1. Germline loops: CDR1 MNHNS, CDR2 SASEGT. This CDR3 has 13 amino acids. V was pared by 9 bases and J by 4 bases, with 8 bases of the junction left unmatched. Written as DNA, the CDR3 is TGTGCCAGTAACCGGGACAGTGTCTATGGCTACACCTTC. Protein: CASNRDSVYGYTF.

CDR3 DNA sequence: TGTGCCGGAAGAAAAATGATGGACAGGGGTTCTGAAAAACTGTTTTTT. It yields the protein CAGRKMMDRGSEKLFF. The genes are TRBV7-3 and TRBJ1-4; 9 positions agree with TRBD1. This CDR3 is built from 16 residues. V lost 11 bases and J lost 7; bases outside the gene matches: 17. Germline-derived CDR1 and CDR2 are SGHTA and FQGTGA.

This clonotype was counted between two and nine times. The chain links TRBV2 to TRBJ2-7; 9 bases map to TRBD1. Losses at the gene ends were 7 bases for V and 6 bases for J; bases not matched to a gene: 7. Germline assignment: CDR1 SNHLY and CDR2 FYNNEI. There are 13 residues in the CDR3. CDR3 sequence (DNA): TGTGCCAGCACCTGGGACAGGGTGTCCGAGCAGTACTTC. Translation: CASTWDRVSEQYF.

This clonotype was counted many times. The V and J genes are TRBV7-9 and TRBJ1-5, with D unresolved. The ends were cut back, 1 base at V and 5 bases at J, with 15 bases in the middle. The CDR3 length is 16 residues. Germline lookup yields CDR1 SEHNR and CDR2 FQNEAQ (reference sequence). This CDR3 is CASSLGYPLRDQPQHF. The CDR3 nucleotides are TGTGCCAGCAGCTTAGGTTACCCCCTCAGAGATCAGCCCCAGCATTTT.

In its sample, this clonotype was seen a few times. This chain links TRBV6-2 or TRBV6-3 with TRBJ2-7, with a tentative D call TRBD1 (6 bases). The CDR3 contains 12 residues. Trimming left V 4 bases short and J 5 bases short, with 9 bases between. The V gene's germline CDR1 is MNHEY and CDR2 SVGEGT. The CDR3 DNA sequence: TGTGCCAGCAGTTTACGGGACAACGAGCAGTACTTC. Translated: CASSLRDNEQYF.

This sequence joins TRBV6-5 and TRBJ1-4; D uncertain. V lost 6 bases, J lost 8 bases, and 13 bases lay in between. CDR1 MNHEY and CDR2 SVGAGI come from the germline V gene. CDR3 length: 13 amino acids. CDR3 in DNA: TGTGCCAGCAGGGACCCCCGAGAGGAAAAACTGTTTTTT. It codes for CASRDPREEKLFF.

The chain combines TRBV5-1 with TRBJ2-3; D is uncertain. Germline V gene sequence: CDR1 SGHRS, CDR2 YFSETQ. Trimming cost V 4 bases and J 0 bases, with 24 bases left between them. The CDR3 sequence is 19 residues long. The CDR3 here is CASSRTPTRSPSSTDTQYF. In nucleotides, the CDR3 is TGCGCCAGCAGCCGAACACCAACCAGAAGCCCTTCTAGCACAGATACGCAGTATTTT.

This clonotype was counted only a few times. The V and J genes are TRBV10-3 and TRBJ2-3; D tentatively fits TRBD1 or TRBD2 (5 bases each). From germline, CDR1 is ENHRY and CDR2 SYGVKD. V gave up 10 bases and J gave up 0 bases, with 11 bases separating them. The length of the CDR3 is 13 residues. CDR3 in amino acids: CATRDPSTDTQYF. The CDR3 DNA is TGTGCCACCCGGGACCCTAGCACAGATACGCAGTATTTT.

This clonotype showed up many times. The V gene is TRBV7-2, the J gene TRBJ2-5; D may be TRBD1 or TRBD2 (6 bases each). This CDR3 is 14 amino acids long. V was pared by 4 bases and J by 5 bases, with 14 bases between. Germline CDR1 and CDR2: SGHTA and FQGNSA. CDR3 protein: CASSSGWRGETQYF. CDR3 bases: TGTGCCAGCAGCTCCGGGTGGAGGGGGGAGACCCAGTACTTC.

The chain couples TRBV6-1 to TRBJ1-2, with 7 bases aligning to TRBD1. V shed 6 bases, J shed 1 base, and the junction held 5 bases outside the gene matches. Germline values: CDR1 MNHNS, CDR2 SASEGT. The CDR3 totals 14 residues. As DNA, the CDR3 is TGTGCCAGCAGGCTCCCAGGGGGTAACTATGGCTACACCTTC. This encodes CASRLPGGNYGYTF.

V gene TRBV4-1 combines with J gene TRBJ1-2, with D hard to call. CDR1 is MGHRA, CDR2 YSYEKL, per germline. The CDR3 covers 13 residues. V was clipped by 5 bases and J by 7 bases, with 14 bases between them. CDR3 nucleotide sequence: TGCGCCAGCAGCGGAACGGGTATTGGTGGCTACACCTTC. Protein sequence: CASSGTGIGGYTF.

This clonotype was recorded a few times. V is TRBV5-1 and J is TRBJ2-1; D gene uncertain. The germline V and J ends were trimmed by 0 bases and 1 base, with 8 bases remaining between them. The CDR3 length is 15 residues. Germline CDR1 SGHRS, CDR2 YFSETQ. The CDR3 sequence is CASSLDSRSYNEQFF. DNA of the CDR3: TGCGCCAGCAGCTTGGACTCCAGATCCTACAATGAGCAGTTCTTC.

V and J are TRBV27 and TRBJ1-5; D is perhaps TRBD1 (5 bases). Germline CDR1 reads MNHEY; CDR2 reads SMNVEV (reference sequence). The CDR3 consists of 18 residues. V lost 1 base to trimming and J lost 1 base, with 17 bases between them. Here the CDR3 DNA reads TGTGCCAGCAGTTTATACGCGCGGGGCAGGACGAGCAATCAGCCCCAGCATTTT. Residues: CASSLYARGRTSNQPQHF.

The rearrangement joins TRBV12-3 or TRBV12-4 to TRBJ1-5; D unresolved. V gave up 6 bases and J gave up 6 bases, with 12 bases separating them. The CDR3 sequence is 13 residues long. The CDR3: CASRQWASQPQHF. In DNA form, the CDR3 reads TGTGCCAGCAGACAGTGGGCATCTCAGCCCCAGCATTTT.

On this clonotype: A much larger clone sits a single nucleotide away, making a read error possible. This CDR3 reads CASTPEPTYNEQFF. The DNA for the CDR3 is TGTGCCAGCACCCCAGAGCCTACCTACAATGAGCAGTTCTTC. This chain uses TRBV7-3 with TRBJ2-1; D ambiguous. CDR3 length: 14 amino acids. Germline V gene sequence: CDR1 SGHTA, CDR2 FQGTGA. The V gene lost 7 bases and the J gene lost 2 bases, with 12 bases spanning the gap.